This T cell receptor beta chain was profiled in a study of cytomegalovirus exposure and HLA in healthy donors. Study results and caveats: The study assumed roughly uniform donor sequencing depth for presence/absence analyses. The study recorded 160 or so TCR beta chains that were cytomegalovirus-associated.

Comment on this clone: Its cognate antigen is unknown.

Trimming removed 4 bases from V and 12 bases from J; junction bases left unmatched: 5. The CDR3 sequence is 12 residues long. Germline V gene sequence: CDR1 SNHLY, CDR2 FYNNEI. It was with 60 Vbeta and 13 Jbeta primers that the PCR ran. Sequencing used immunoSEQ multiplex PCR; TCRdb keeps in-frame clones, though not all of them. The table lists roughly 120,000 clones, more than 75% of them singletons. The chain combines TRBV2 with TRBJ1-4; the match to TRBD1 covers 7 bases. This TCR derives from an older woman in good health and CMV-seropositive. The sample taken for sequencing was PBMCs. The CDR3 region is CASSGQGEELFF. DNA of the CDR3: TGTGCCAGCAGTGGACAGGGAGAGGAACTGTTTTTT.